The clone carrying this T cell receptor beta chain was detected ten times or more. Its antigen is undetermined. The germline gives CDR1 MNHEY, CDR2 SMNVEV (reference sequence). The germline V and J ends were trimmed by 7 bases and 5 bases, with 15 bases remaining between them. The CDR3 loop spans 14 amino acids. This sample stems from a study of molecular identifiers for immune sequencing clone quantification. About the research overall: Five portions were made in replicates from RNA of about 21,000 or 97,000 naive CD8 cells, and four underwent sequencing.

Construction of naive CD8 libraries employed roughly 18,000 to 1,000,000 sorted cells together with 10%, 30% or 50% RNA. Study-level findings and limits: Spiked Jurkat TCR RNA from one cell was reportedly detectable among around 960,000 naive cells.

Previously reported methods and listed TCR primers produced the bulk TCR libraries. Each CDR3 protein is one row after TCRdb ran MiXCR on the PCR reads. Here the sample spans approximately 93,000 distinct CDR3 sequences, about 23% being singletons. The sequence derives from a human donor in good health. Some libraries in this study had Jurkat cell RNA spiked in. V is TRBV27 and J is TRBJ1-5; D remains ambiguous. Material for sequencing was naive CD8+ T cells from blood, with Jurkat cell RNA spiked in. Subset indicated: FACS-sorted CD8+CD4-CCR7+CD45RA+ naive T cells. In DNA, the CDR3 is TGTGCCAGCAAAAGAACAGTACTCGATCAGCCCCAGCATTTT. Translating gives CASKRTVLDQPQHF.